The 28 T cell receptor beta chains in this list originate from one sample, sequenced in a study of shared clonotypes between healthy human individuals. The naive CD8 population came from CD45RO-negative cells selected for CCR7, without terminally differentiated effector memory CD45RA+ cells. The repertoire was sequenced with immunoSEQ multiplex PCR; TCRdb's copy has only in-frame clones and lacks some. The sample holds a few million clones, 80% to 95% seen once. Material: naive CD8+ T cells from PBMCs. The source of these receptors is a man between 18 and 29 years old in good health. Some clones in this sample may be carry-over from other donors' samples.

The chain combines TRBV11-2 with TRBJ2-3; tentative D call: TRBD2 (5 bases). The V gene's germline CDR1 is SGHAT and CDR2 FQNNGV. This CDR3 is built from 13 residues. Trimming removed 4 bases from V and 4 bases from J, with 9 bases in between. The CDR3 DNA reads as TGTGCCAGCAGCTCGGTCGGGGCAGATACGCAGTATTTT. Its protein is CASSSVGADTQYF.

The V gene is TRBV28, the J gene TRBJ2-7; D not resolved. The CDR3 is 15 amino acids. CDR1 and CDR2 (germline): MDHEN, SYDVKM. With 5 bases removed from V and 1 base from J, the gap between germline ends came to 15 bases. This CDR3 reads CASSALLGISYEQYF. In nucleotides, the CDR3 is TGTGCCAGCAGTGCTCTTTTGGGGATATCCTACGAGCAGTACTTC.

In the case of this clone: A read error may account for a junction end that differs from germline. The identical CDR3 is also encoded by other nucleotide sequences in the sample. This CDR3 is CASSYYQGNTEAFF. CDR3 in DNA: TGTGCCAGCAGCTACTACCAGGGGAACACTGAAGCTTTCTTT. V gene TRBV6-5 combines with J gene TRBJ1-1, with D maybe TRBD1 (5 bases). The CDR3 runs 14 residues. Germline V gives CDR1 MNHEY, CDR2 SVGAGI.

The chain employs TRBV5-6 and TRBJ1-2; weak D call: TRBD1 (5 bases). Germline CDR1 is SGHDT and CDR2 is YYEEEE. The CDR3 loop spans 14 amino acids. V was clipped by 3 bases and J by 6 bases, with 15 bases between them. The DNA for the CDR3 is TGTGCCAGCAGCTCACCCGGGACGGGGAATGGCTACACCTTC. It translates to CASSSPGTGNGYTF.

V and J are TRBV6-6 and TRBJ1-2; D gene unclear. The V end was cut by 8 bases, the J end by 2 bases, with 18 bases between. Germline V gene lookup returns CDR1 MNHNY and CDR2 SVGAGI (reference sequence). CDR3 length equals 15 residues. This CDR3 is CASSTAELLNYGYTF. The DNA of the CDR3 is TGTGCCAGCTCGACGGCAGAGTTGCTAAACTATGGCTACACCTTC.

The CDR3 loop is CASSGVLAIPSYEQYF. The CDR3 nucleotides are TGTGCCAGCAGTGGGGTTCTAGCCATCCCCTCCTACGAGCAGTACTTC. The chain has TRBV6-1 and TRBJ2-7, with D perhaps matching TRBD2 (5 bases). The CDR3 contains 16 residues. The V gene's germline CDR1 is MNHNS and CDR2 SASEGT. Trimming removed 4 bases at V and 0 bases at J, with 16 bases between.

This chain uses TRBV27 with TRBJ1-1; weak D call: TRBD1 (6 bases). The CDR3 runs 14 residues. V lost 3 bases and J lost 5, with 13 bases in between. Germline values: CDR1 MNHEY, CDR2 SMNVEV (reference sequence). In DNA form, the CDR3 reads TGTGCCAGCAGTTTGCTTACAGGGAGTACTGAAGCTTTCTTT. This codes for CASSLLTGSTEAFF.

This rearrangement joins TRBV30 to TRBJ2-2; TRBD1 aligns across 9 bases. The ends lost 2 bases at V and 6 bases at J; junction bases unmatched: 7. Germline lookup yields CDR1 GTSNPN and CDR2 SVGIG (reference sequence). The CDR3 has 15 amino acids. CDR3 in amino acids: CAWSWGQGFSGELFF. CDR3 coding DNA: TGTGCCTGGAGTTGGGGACAGGGTTTTTCCGGGGAGCTGTTTTTT.

The chain recombines TRBV6-1 with TRBJ2-1; 8 nucleotides line up with TRBD1. Looked up from germline, CDR1 is MNHNS and CDR2 is SASEGT. The V segment lost 4 bases and the J segment 3 bases; nucleotides outside the gene matches: 8. The CDR3 extends over 16 amino acids. The CDR3 nucleotides are TGTGCCAGCAGTGCAGGTGGCGGGACAGGCTACAATGAGCAGTTCTTC. The encoded protein is CASSAGGGTGYNEQFF.

Only one count was recorded for this clone. V gene TRBV7-9 combines with J gene TRBJ2-1, with D tentatively TRBD2 (5 bases). The length of the CDR3 is 15 residues. Trimming removed 1 base at V and 2 bases at J, with 9 bases between. Germline V CDR1 and CDR2: SEHNR, FQNEAQ (reference sequence). CDR3 region: CASSLGRLTYNEQFF. The CDR3 nucleotides are TGTGCCAGCAGCTTAGGCAGACTAACCTACAATGAGCAGTTCTTC.

The V call is TRBV9, the J call TRBJ2-7; 7 positions agree with TRBD2. The CDR3 contains 14 residues. Germline CDR1 reads SGDLS; CDR2 reads YYNGEE. With 7 bases clipped from V and 1 base from J, the junction kept 8 bases outside the gene matches. This CDR3 reads CASARGSKSYEQYF. CDR3 DNA: TGTGCCAGCGCGCGGGGGAGCAAATCCTACGAGCAGTACTTC.

This rearrangement joins TRBV7-9 to TRBJ2-7; 8 bases fit TRBD1. Germline V CDR1 and CDR2: SEHNR, FQNEAQ (reference sequence). CDR3 size: 16 residues. V lost 0 bases to trimming and J lost 7 bases; unmatched junction nucleotides: 11. The CDR3 here is CASSLAWTGSTGEQYF. The CDR3 bases are TGTGCCAGCAGCTTAGCTTGGACAGGGTCCACCGGTGAGCAGTACTTC.

The chain combines TRBV4-1 with TRBJ2-2; D ambiguous. Germline lookup yields CDR1 MGHRA and CDR2 YSYEKL. V lost 8 bases and J lost 3, with 13 bases in between. This CDR3 has 14 residues. CDR3 amino acids: CASAEAGYTGELFF. DNA for the CDR3: TGCGCCAGCGCCGAAGCAGGATACACCGGGGAGCTGTTTTTT.

DNA for the CDR3: TGTGCCAGCAGTTCAGCTAGGGGGCTTAGTGAGCAGCCCCAGCATTTT. This translates into CASSSARGLSEQPQHF. The J gene is TRBJ1-5, the V gene TRBV28; 7 bases map to TRBD1. This CDR3 comprises 16 residues. Germline V gene data show CDR1 as MDHEN and CDR2 as SYDVKM. V was clipped by 4 bases and J by 7 bases; unmatched bases: 13. Based on the CDR3 plus reference TRBV28 and TRBJ1-5, the full variable domain is DVKVTQSSRYLVKRTGEKVFLECVQDMDHENMFWYRQDPGLGLRLIYFSYDVKMKEKGDIPEGYSVSREKKERFSLILESASTNQTSMYLCASSSARGLSEQPQHFGDGTRLSIL.

Written as DNA, the CDR3 is TGTGCCAGCAGCCAGGGGAGAATCACCTACGAGCAGTACTTC. As protein: CASSQGRITYEQYF. This rearrangement joins TRBV13 to TRBJ2-7; tentative D call: TRBD1 (6 bases). Germline lookup yields CDR1 PRHDT and CDR2 FYEKMQ (reference sequence). The CDR3 is made up of 14 amino acids. V shed 5 bases and J shed 2 bases, with 13 bases lying between them.

The chain couples TRBV28 to TRBJ1-1; D may be TRBD1 (6 bases). The V end was cut by 4 bases, the J end by 3 bases, with 12 bases between. From germline, CDR1 is MDHEN and CDR2 SYDVKM. The CDR3 loop spans 14 amino acids. The CDR3 reads CASSSPGAYTEAFF. DNA for the CDR3: TGTGCCAGCAGTTCCCCAGGGGCTTACACTGAAGCTTTCTTT.

The V call is TRBV27, the J call TRBJ2-7; D might be TRBD2 (5 bases). The CDR3 totals 14 residues. V was clipped by 3 bases and J by 3 bases, with 12 bases between them. Germline CDR1 is MNHEY and CDR2 is SMNVEV (reference sequence). The CDR3: CASSLDGGFYEQYF. CDR3 bases: TGTGCCAGCAGTTTGGATGGAGGTTTCTACGAGCAGTACTTC.

This rearrangement joins TRBV7-9 to TRBJ1-1, with D tentatively TRBD1 (5 bases). The CDR3 loop spans 12 amino acids. The V and J ends lost 2 bases and 6 bases respectively, with 7 bases between them. Per germline, CDR1 SEHNR and CDR2 FQNEAQ (reference sequence). CDR3: CASSLWGAEAFF. In nucleotides, the CDR3 is TGTGCCAGCAGCTTATGGGGCGCTGAAGCTTTCTTT.

The CDR3 DNA reads as TGTGCCAGCAGTTTCCAATTAGCGGGAGGGTCATACAATGAGCAGTTCTTC. Translated: CASSFQLAGGSYNEQFF. The chain combines TRBV28 with TRBJ2-1, with 11 positions matching TRBD2. The CDR3 loop spans 17 amino acids. From germline, CDR1 is MDHEN and CDR2 SYDVKM. V lost 3 bases to trimming and J lost 4 bases; unmatched junction nucleotides: 8.

The chain employs TRBV7-9 and TRBJ2-2; D remains ambiguous. Germline values: CDR1 SEHNR, CDR2 FQNEAQ (reference sequence). The V end lost 5 bases, the J end lost 4 bases, and 8 bases lay between the germline ends. The CDR3 has 13 amino acids. CDR3 protein: CASSEPGTGELFF. Here the CDR3 DNA reads TGTGCCAGCAGCGAGCCCGGCACCGGGGAGCTGTTTTTT.

The chain couples TRBV6-6 to TRBJ2-1; D gene uncertain. The CDR3 runs 16 residues. Germline loops: CDR1 MNHNY, CDR2 SVGAGI (reference sequence). Trimming cost V 0 bases and J 6 bases, with 15 bases left between them. The CDR3 coding sequence is TGTGCCAGCAGTTACTCGGCGTTAGAGTGGGGCAATGAGCAGTTCTTC. The encoded protein is CASSYSALEWGNEQFF.

The genes are TRBV9 and TRBJ2-1; D tentatively reads TRBD1 or TRBD2 (5 bases each). The CDR3 has 15 residues. V was trimmed by 4 bases and J by 5 bases, leaving 16 bases between them. The germline CDR1 and CDR2 sequences are SGDLS and YYNGEE. The CDR3 spells CASSPSPGAHNEQFF. In nucleotides, the CDR3 is TGTGCCAGCAGCCCCAGTCCCGGGGCCCACAATGAGCAGTTCTTC.

This chain connects TRBV7-9 to TRBJ2-7; 8 nucleotides line up with TRBD2. J lost 6 bases, V lost 3 bases, and 13 bases had no gene match. This CDR3 comprises 16 residues. CDR1 is SEHNR and CDR2 is FQNEAQ in the germline V gene (reference sequence). The CDR3 region is CASSFPPGLEVGEQYF. In nucleotides, the CDR3 is TGTGCCAGCAGCTTTCCTCCGGGACTAGAAGTTGGCGAGCAGTACTTC.

The J gene is TRBJ1-1, the V gene TRBV4-1; D gene ambiguous. This CDR3 is built from 16 residues. Germline V gives CDR1 MGHRA, CDR2 YSYEKL. The V and J ends lost 0 bases and 0 bases respectively, with 11 bases between them. CDR3: CASSQDISSMNTEAFF. The CDR3 DNA follows: TGCGCCAGCAGCCAAGATATTAGCAGTATGAACACTGAAGCTTTCTTT.

The V call is TRBV7-2, the J call TRBJ2-5; D may be TRBD1 or TRBD2 (5 bases each). The ends were cut back, 4 bases at V and 3 bases at J, with 18 bases in the middle. The CDR3 covers 16 residues. In germline, CDR1 is SGHTA, CDR2 FQGNSA. The CDR3 here is CASSWGTGSPKETQYF. CDR3 DNA sequence: TGTGCCAGCAGCTGGGGGACCGGGTCCCCAAAAGAGACCCAGTACTTC.

To note about this clone: Other DNA sequences in the sample encode the same CDR3. The chain links TRBV7-9 to TRBJ2-7; no firm D call. The ends were cut back, 3 bases at V and 4 bases at J, with 10 bases in the middle. The germline V gene encodes CDR1 SEHNR and CDR2 FQNEAQ (reference sequence). This CDR3 comprises 13 residues. The CDR3 DNA sequence: TGTGCCAGCAGCTTTTATTCGAGTTACGAGCAGTACTTC. Encoded protein: CASSFYSSYEQYF.

The rearrangement joins TRBV18 to TRBJ2-2, with D perhaps being TRBD1 or TRBD2 (6 bases each). Germline loops: CDR1 KGHSH, CDR2 LQKENI. V lost 2 bases to trimming and J lost 5 bases, with 18 bases between them. The CDR3 consists of 17 residues. The CDR3 DNA is TGTGCCAGCTCACCATCCGCGGGCAGGGGAGGAACCGGGGAGCTGTTTTTT. This codes for CASSPSAGRGGTGELFF.

The rearrangement uses TRBV5-8 and TRBJ1-5; TRBD1 matches at 9 bases. The CDR3 has 15 residues. Germline V gene sequence: CDR1 SGHTS, CDR2 YDEGEE. After removal of 4 bases from V and 3 bases from J, the junction contained 5 bases not matched to a gene. The CDR3 region is CASSPGTGPNQPQHF. CDR3 coding DNA: TGTGCCAGCAGCCCAGGGACAGGGCCCAATCAGCCCCAGCATTTT. Based on the CDR3 plus reference TRBV5-8 and TRBJ1-5, the full variable domain is EAGVTQSPTHLIKTRGQQATLRCSPISGHTSVYWYQQALGLGLQFLLWYDEGEERNRGNFPPRFSGRQFPNYSSELNVNALELEDSALYLCASSPGTGPNQPQHFGDGTRLSIL.